This TCR beta chain was profiled in a study of blood T cell repertoires in COVID-19 (dated by TCRdb to the early 2020s). Background on the whole study: Samples covering the acute and convalescent phases of COVID-19 were provided by collaborators in the United States, Italy and Spain. A freely available public database, intended as a resource for researchers studying the immune response to SARS-CoV-2, is where the repertoires were released. Deeply sampled blood TCRbeta repertoires from subjects exposed to, actively infected with, or recovered from COVID-19 were included in the dataset. Samples came from the ongoing ImmuneRACE study (first 160 participants) plus 1,254 subjects from 6 global collaborators. The material from the prospective study consisted of cDNA or gDNA derived from T cells, B-cell-depleted T cells, or PBMCs. HLA class I and class II types, where available, came from metadata supplied by the sample provider rather than from assay-based typing. Nearly every sample came with metadata listing a de-identified subject ID, COVID-19 status, age in years and sex. Study-level results and caveats: How much clinical and demographic metadata was included differed by source and by participant, and the metadata was provided uncurated.

V and J lose 2 bases and 6 bases, and a span of 5 bases separates them. The CDR3, cysteine through phenylalanine, is 12 amino acids long. Just CDR3 DNA is preserved here, 36 bases in frame from base 1. The germline V gene gives CDR1 as SNHLY and CDR2 as FYNNEI. Whole blood was collected in K2EDTA tubes by collaborating institutions according to the institutions' own protocols. For TCRbeta analysis, collaborator samples were shipped as frozen whole blood, as isolated PBMCs, or as DNA extracted from either sample type. TCRbeta CDR3 regions were amplified from genomic DNA by means of the immunoSEQ Assay, a bias-controlled multiplex PCR. In the original analysis: Nucleated cell counts per sample were estimated from amplification of reference gene primers within the assay. To quantify the absolute abundance of each unique TCRbeta CDR3 rearrangement, sequence reads were collapsed and filtered. For each sample, productive Simpson clonality was calculated as the square root of Simpson's diversity index across productive rearrangements. Entries here come from immuneACCESS through TCRdb and include only in-frame sequences with V and J called. Some clones fail to appear in such tables; in the studies checked, an unresolved V gene covers under half of the shortfall, and the cause of the remainder is unknown. The V and J calls and clone size were taken over from that table, and D and trimming were inferred from the DNA. Present in this sample are roughly 120,000 clones, 65% to 85% of which were seen just once. The ten most abundant clones make up 0.65% to 0.9% of the sample.

On this clone itself: Its antigen is still unknown. No much larger clone is present one base from it, and per-base qualities are unavailable.

The chain joins TRBV2 to TRBJ1-3, with the D gene too uncertain to name. The sample taken for sequencing was peripheral blood. The clonotype comes from a woman between 70 and 85 years old with acute or convalescent COVID-19. The DNA sequence reads TGTGCCAGCAGTGAATCCCAAAACACCATATATTTT. It codes for CASSESQNTIYF.